The text below deals with one T cell receptor (beta chain). Its antigen is currently unknown. TCRdb's copy holds only in-frame clones and misses some; the assay was immunoSEQ multiplex PCR. Among 15,000 or so clones, about nine tenths were seen once, and the ten largest hold around 2.5%. This specimen belongs to a study of T cells in localized non-small cell lung cancer. Whole-study findings and limits: Elevated blood T cell density was associated with longer overall survival. Since sequencing was restricted to only one region of the tumor, intratumor heterogeneity remains a possibility. Out of the top 100 tumor clones, a median about 57 were seen in adjacent lung.

CDR1 is KGHSH, CDR2 LQKENI, per germline. The V and J ends lost 3 bases and 2 bases, in that order; junction bases with no gene match: 6. CDR3 length equals 16 residues. This TCR was sampled from a man aged 35 to 69 with stage III lung adenocarcinoma. This specimen was peripheral blood mononuclear cells, taken before any cancer treatment. V gene TRBV18 combines with J gene TRBJ1-5; 8 nucleotides line up with TRBD1. CDR3 sequence (DNA): TGTGCCAGCTCACCTAGCAGGGGGCTCGGCAATCAGCCCCAGCATTTT. Translation gives CASSPSRGLGNQPQHF.